This is a list of T cell receptor beta chains from one sample in a study of blood T cell repertoires in COVID-19. Produced via immunoSEQ multiplex PCR; TCRdb's table is partial and in-frame only. The table includes roughly 250,000 clones, around 85% detected once. Sample: peripheral blood. The receptors were gathered from a woman in her thirties or forties with active or convalescent COVID-19. The conserved cysteine and the conserved F or W are not part of the CDR3 here.

length: 11
V: TRBV12-3/TRBV12-4
J: TRBJ1-1
CDR3: ASSSFRETEAF

length: 10
V: TRBV3-1/TRBV3-2
J: TRBJ1-1
CDR3: ASSPGNTEAF

length: 14
V: TRBV7-2
J: TRBJ1-1
CDR3: ASSLASGLGNTEAF

length: 11
V: TRBV12-3/TRBV12-4
J: TRBJ1-2
CDR3: ASSETGAGGYT

length: 11
V: TRBV6-1
J: TRBJ1-2
CDR3: ASSETGGDGYT

length: 13
V: TRBV7-2
J: TRBJ1-6
CDR3: ASSAGTPNNSPLH

length: 13
V: TRBV10-2
J: TRBJ2-1
CDR3: ASRMTRAGGDEQF

length: 14
V: TRBV19
J: TRBJ1-2
CDR3: ASSILPGQGVYGYT

length: 13
V: TRBV5-1
J: TRBJ1-3
CDR3: ASSSDRGTGNTIY

length: 9
V: TRBV28
J: TRBJ1-1
CDR3: ASSFAAEAF